Listed below are T cell receptor beta chains from one sample, sequenced in a study of identical twins. Using its own MiXCR run on the 5' RACE reads, TCRdb lists one record per CDR3 protein. Seen here are 310,000 or so distinct CDR3 sequences, about 8.3% observed once, and the top ten hold around 2.1%. These data were also filed under a second study, of yellow fever vaccine responses in identical twins.

Sample: memory (CD45RO+) T cells sorted from blood. These receptors were collected from a woman aged 18-29 years in good health. Both conserved end residues are part of each CDR3.

V: TRBV12-3/TRBV12-4
J: TRBJ2-1
CDR3: CATTRAPYNEQFF

V: TRBV5-1
J: TRBJ2-5
CDR3: CASPLRERNQETQYF

V: TRBV12-3/TRBV12-4
J: TRBJ2-7
CDR3: CASSLGGTENEQYF

V: TRBV11-1
J: TRBJ2-1
CDR3: CASSRTGFGTSGGQYNEQFF

V: TRBV24-1
J: TRBJ2-3
CDR3: CATSPLAGGADTQYF

V: TRBV9
J: TRBJ2-1
CDR3: CASSAQVGRTSGRRVYNEQFF

V: TRBV5-1
J: TRBJ2-7
CDR3: CASSLASSGSSYEQYF

V: TRBV12-3/TRBV12-4
J: TRBJ2-3
CDR3: CASKPRTTTSTDTQYF

V: TRBV20-1
J: TRBJ2-1
CDR3: CSAVGGGSYNEQFF

V: TRBV9
J: TRBJ2-1
CDR3: CASSVRSQQRGVYNEQFF

V: TRBV10-3
J: TRBJ1-1
CDR3: CAISEGTPEAFF

V: TRBV29-1
J: TRBJ2-1
CDR3: CSVEMGLYYNEQFF

V: TRBV5-1
J: TRBJ2-7
CDR3: CASSNGGVGYEQYF

V: TRBV20-1
J: TRBJ2-1
CDR3: CSAGSGSKGFYEQFF

V: TRBV20-1
J: TRBJ2-3
CDR3: CSASFTTDTQYF

V: TRBV5-1
J: TRBJ2-5
CDR3: CASSPQGGIQETQYF

V: TRBV14
J: TRBJ2-3
CDR3: CASSHQATDTQYF

V: TRBV12-3/TRBV12-4
J: TRBJ1-3
CDR3: CASSLAGQPGNTIYF

V: TRBV20-1
J: TRBJ2-5
CDR3: CSATGLAEGYQETQYF

V: TRBV5-6
J: TRBJ2-1
CDR3: CASSLRGLAGAHNEQFF

V: TRBV20-1
J: TRBJ2-3
CDR3: CSARRVATDTQYF

V: TRBV6-1
J: TRBJ1-3
CDR3: CASGGQPNLSGNTIYF

V: TRBV12-3/TRBV12-4
J: TRBJ1-5
CDR3: CASSLSGFNQPQHF

V: TRBV20-1
J: TRBJ1-2
CDR3: CSATGGTGVSNYGYTF

V: TRBV6-2/TRBV6-3
J: TRBJ2-5
CDR3: CASSYRDIQETQYF

V: TRBV7-2
J: TRBJ1-5
CDR3: CASSLWVGQPQHF

V: TRBV7-2
J: TRBJ2-7
CDR3: CASSLLATRQYF

V: TRBV18
J: TRBJ2-3
CDR3: CASSPTRTGGIGTQYF

V: TRBV25-1
J: TRBJ2-3
CDR3: CASSVPGGGPASTDTQYF

V: TRBV2
J: TRBJ2-2
CDR3: CASSAPSGPTGELFF

V: TRBV9
J: TRBJ2-3
CDR3: CASSASTGRGPTDTQYF

V: TRBV24-1
J: TRBJ2-3
CDR3: CATSDFMSSDTQYF

V: TRBV7-8
J: TRBJ2-4
CDR3: CASSLARPVTLAKNIQYF

V: TRBV2
J: TRBJ2-4
CDR3: CASSEENSGTKNIQYF

V: TRBV2
J: TRBJ1-5
CDR3: CASRSERDQPQHF

V: TRBV28
J: TRBJ2-1
CDR3: CASIPHTLNNEQFF

V: TRBV11-2
J: TRBJ2-1
CDR3: CASSLGAGADPYNEQFF

V: TRBV10-3
J: TRBJ1-6
CDR3: CAITGTVDSPLHF